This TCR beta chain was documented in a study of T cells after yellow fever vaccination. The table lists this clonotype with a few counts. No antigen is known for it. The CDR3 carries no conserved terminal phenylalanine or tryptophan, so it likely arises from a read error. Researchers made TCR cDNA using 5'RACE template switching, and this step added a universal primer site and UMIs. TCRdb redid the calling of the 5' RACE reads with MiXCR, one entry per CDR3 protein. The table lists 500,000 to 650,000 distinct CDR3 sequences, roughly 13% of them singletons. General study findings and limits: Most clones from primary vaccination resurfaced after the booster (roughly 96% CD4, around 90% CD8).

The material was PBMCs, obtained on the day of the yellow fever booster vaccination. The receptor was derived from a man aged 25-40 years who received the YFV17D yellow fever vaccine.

This CDR3 reads CASSELNTEAFL. The CDR3 DNA follows: TGCGCCAGCAGTGAGCTGAACACTGAAGCTTTCCTT. V gene TRBV10-2 combines with J gene TRBJ1-1; no firm D call. The CDR3 is 12 amino acids. Germline CDR1 and CDR2: WSHSY and SAAADI. With 2 bases removed from V and 0 bases from J, the gap between germline ends came to 1 base.